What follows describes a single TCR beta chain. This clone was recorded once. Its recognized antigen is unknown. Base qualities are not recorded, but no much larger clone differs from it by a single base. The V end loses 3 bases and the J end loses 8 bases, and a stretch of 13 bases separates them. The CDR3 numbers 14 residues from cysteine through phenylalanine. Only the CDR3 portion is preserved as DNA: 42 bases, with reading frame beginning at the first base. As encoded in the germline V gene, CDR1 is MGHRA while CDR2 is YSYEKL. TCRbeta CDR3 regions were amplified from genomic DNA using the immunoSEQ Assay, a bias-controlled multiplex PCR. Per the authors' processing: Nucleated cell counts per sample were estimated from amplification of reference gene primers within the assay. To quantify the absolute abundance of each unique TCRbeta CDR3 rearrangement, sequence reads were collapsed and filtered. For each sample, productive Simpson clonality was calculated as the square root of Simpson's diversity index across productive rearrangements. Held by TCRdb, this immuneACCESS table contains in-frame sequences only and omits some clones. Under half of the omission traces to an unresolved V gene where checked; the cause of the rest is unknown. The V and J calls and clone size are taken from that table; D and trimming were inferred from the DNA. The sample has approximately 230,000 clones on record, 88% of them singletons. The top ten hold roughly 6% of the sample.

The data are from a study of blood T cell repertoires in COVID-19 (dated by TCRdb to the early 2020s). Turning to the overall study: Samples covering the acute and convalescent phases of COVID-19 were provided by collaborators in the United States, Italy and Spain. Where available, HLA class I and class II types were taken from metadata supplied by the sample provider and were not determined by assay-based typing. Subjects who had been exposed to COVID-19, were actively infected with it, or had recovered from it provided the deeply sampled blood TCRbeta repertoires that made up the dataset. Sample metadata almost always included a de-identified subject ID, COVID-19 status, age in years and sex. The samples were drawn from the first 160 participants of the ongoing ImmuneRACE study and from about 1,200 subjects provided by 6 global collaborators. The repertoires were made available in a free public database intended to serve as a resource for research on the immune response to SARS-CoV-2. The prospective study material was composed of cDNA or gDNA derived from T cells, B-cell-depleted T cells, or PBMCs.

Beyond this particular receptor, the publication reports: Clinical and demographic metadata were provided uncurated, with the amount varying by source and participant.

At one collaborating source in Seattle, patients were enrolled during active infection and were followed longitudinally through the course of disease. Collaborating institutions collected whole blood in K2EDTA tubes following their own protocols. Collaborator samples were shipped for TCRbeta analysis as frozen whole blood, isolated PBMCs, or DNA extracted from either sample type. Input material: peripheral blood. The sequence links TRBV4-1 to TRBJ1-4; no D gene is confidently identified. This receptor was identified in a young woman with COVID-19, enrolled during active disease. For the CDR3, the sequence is CASSQGEAREKLFF. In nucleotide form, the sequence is TGCGCCAGCAGCCAGGGCGAAGCAAGGGAAAAACTGTTTTTT.